These 20 T cell receptor beta chains were all obtained from the same sample, sequenced in a study of preoperative IRX-2 immunotherapy in early breast cancer. Stated treatment: preoperative locoregional IRX-2 cytokine immunotherapy. Sequencing was performed with immunoSEQ multiplex PCR; in TCRdb, only in-frame clones are kept and a portion is missing. The sample lists some 30,000 clones; 80% to 85% were seen once. The sample here was lymph node tissue, taken from a patient treated with IRX-2 immunotherapy. The receptors were gathered from a human donor with breast cancer.

The rearrangement uses TRBV14 and TRBJ2-3; D call uncertain. Trimming left V 2 bases short and J 3 bases short, with 6 bases between. The CDR3 extends over 13 amino acids. Germline CDR1 is SGHDN and CDR2 is FVKESK. CDR3 DNA sequence: TGTGCCAGCAGCCAAATTCGGACAGATACGCAGTATTTT. It yields the protein CASSQIRTDTQYF.

The CDR3 is CASSPGGLSSTDTQYF. The CDR3 nucleotides are TGTGCCAGCTCACCCGGGGGTCTATCTAGCACAGATACGCAGTATTTT. The chain links TRBV18 to TRBJ2-3; tentative D call: TRBD2 (6 bases). The CDR3 extends over 16 amino acids. The V gene lost 3 bases and the J gene lost 0 bases, with 13 bases spanning the gap. The V gene's germline CDR1 is KGHSH and CDR2 LQKENI.

The chain employs TRBV18 and TRBJ1-2; D is unclear. Per germline, CDR1 KGHSH and CDR2 LQKENI. This CDR3 is built from 13 residues. The V end was cut by 5 bases, the J end by 4 bases, with 11 bases between. CDR3 loop: CASSSRGSYGYTF. Written as DNA, the CDR3 is TGTGCCAGCTCATCCCGAGGCAGCTATGGCTACACCTTC.

This chain joins TRBV29-1 and TRBJ1-2; 12 nucleotides line up with TRBD1. The CDR3 loop spans 13 amino acids. Losses at the gene ends were 7 bases for V and 12 bases for J; bases not matched to a gene: 12. The V gene's germline CDR1 is SQVTM and CDR2 ANQGSEA. The CDR3 nucleotides are TGCAGCGCACCTCATGGGGACAGGGGGCAACACACCTTC. Translating gives CSAPHGDRGQHTF.

The V gene is TRBV29-1, the J gene TRBJ2-5; D remains ambiguous. With 7 bases removed from V and 4 bases from J, the gap between germline ends came to 19 bases. The germline V gene encodes CDR1 SQVTM and CDR2 ANQGSEA. The CDR3 consists of 14 residues. DNA for the CDR3: TGCAGCGCTCTGGCAGGATCTAGGTTAGAGACCCAGTACTTC. The encoded protein is CSALAGSRLETQYF.

CDR3 in DNA: TGTGCCAGTAGCAGTATAAGGACAGGGGAACGAATGAACACTGAAGCTTTCTTT. It yields the protein CASSSIRTGERMNTEAFF. The V gene is TRBV19, the J gene TRBJ1-1; TRBD1 matches 9 bases. The CDR3 runs to 18 residues. From germline, CDR1 is LNHDA and CDR2 SQIVND (reference sequence). The V and J ends lost 6 bases and 0 bases, in that order; junction bases with no gene match: 14.

This rearrangement joins TRBV30 to TRBJ2-1; D is uncertain. The V end was cut by 5 bases, the J end by 1 base, with 12 bases between. The CDR3 length is 14 residues. Germline assignment: CDR1 GTSNPN and CDR2 SVGIG (reference sequence). CDR3 in DNA: TGTGCCTGGGGGAAGGGCCGATCCTACAATGAGCAGTTCTTC. Translation: CAWGKGRSYNEQFF.

The gene calls are TRBV18 and TRBJ2-2; 11 bases line up with TRBD1. The J segment lost 7 bases and the V segment lost 2 bases, leaving 9 bases of the junction unmatched. The germline gives CDR1 KGHSH, CDR2 LQKENI. This CDR3 contains 17 residues. Written as DNA, the CDR3 is TGTGCCAGCTCACCATACCGGACAGGGGGCGAAATCGGGGAGCTGTTTTTT. The encoded protein is CASSPYRTGGEIGELFF.

This clone was observed once. V usage is TRBV6-8 and J usage is TRBJ1-4, with 8 bases identical to TRBD1. Germline lookup yields CDR1 MNHGY and CDR2 SAAAGT. V lost 7 bases to trimming and J lost 5 bases; unmatched junction nucleotides: 9. This CDR3 has 15 amino acids. In nucleotides, the CDR3 is TGTGCCAGCACATCCCAACAGGGGGAAAATGAAAAACTGTTTTTT. Its translation is CASTSQQGENEKLFF.

This clone was detected a few times. The chain employs TRBV6-8 and TRBJ1-1; D gene unclear. The length of the CDR3 is 16 residues. Germline CDR1 is MNHGY and CDR2 is SAAAGT. V lost 6 bases and J 3 bases, leaving 20 bases between the germline ends. The DNA for the CDR3 is TGTGCCAGCAGAAGCCTGACTCAAGCGTGGGACACTGAAGCTTTCTTT. Translated, it gives CASRSLTQAWDTEAFF.

The V gene is TRBV11-3, the J gene TRBJ2-2; 15 bases are a match to TRBD2. CDR1 and CDR2 (germline): SGHNT, YENEEA. CDR3 length: 19 residues. The V segment lost 5 bases and the J segment 3 bases; nucleotides outside the gene matches: 10. The CDR3, as DNA: TGTGCCAGCAGCCCCCAGGGACTAGCGGGAGGCCTCGACACCGGGGAGCTGTTTTTT. Translating it yields CASSPQGLAGGLDTGELFF. Full variable domain (rest looked up from reference TRBV11-3 and TRBJ2-2): EAGVVQSPRYKIIEKKQPVAFWCNPISGHNTLYWYLQNLGQGPELLIRYENEEAVDDSQLPKDRFSAERLKGVDSTLKIQPAELGDSAVYLCASSPQGLAGGLDTGELFFGEGSRLTVL.

This clone appeared a single time. One end of the junction does not line up with germline, which may come from a read error. The chain links TRBV6-4 to TRBJ2-7; TRBD2 matches 8 bases. Germline values: CDR1 MRHNA, CDR2 SNTAGT. The CDR3 totals 17 residues. The CDR3 DNA reads TGTGCCATCAGTCTCTCGGGTGGGGCGGGAGGTTTCTACGAGCAGTACTTC. This encodes CAISLSGGAGGFYEQYF.

In this sample, this clone turned up a few times. V gene TRBV15 combines with J gene TRBJ1-1; no definite D call. CDR1 and CDR2 from the germline V gene are LNHNV and YYDKDF (reference sequence). V was clipped by 1 base and J by 1 base, with 7 bases between them. The CDR3 sequence is 14 residues long. For the CDR3, the DNA is TGTGCCACCAGCAGAGTATCGGCGAACACTGAAGCTTTCTTT. This gives the protein CATSRVSANTEAFF.

This clone appeared a few times. V and J are TRBV14 and TRBJ1-3, with no clear D. The CDR3 has 14 amino acids. Germline V lookup: CDR1 SGHDN, CDR2 FVKESK. V lost 4 bases and J 4 bases, leaving 11 bases between the germline ends. CDR3 in amino acids: CASSPGRVGNTIYF. The DNA for the CDR3 is TGTGCCAGCAGCCCCGGACGGGTAGGAAACACCATATATTTT.

The chain combines TRBV11-3 with TRBJ1-2; perhaps TRBD1 as D (5 bases). Trimming shortened V by 5 bases and J by 4 bases, and 17 bases separated the two germline ends. The germline gives CDR1 SGHNT, CDR2 YENEEA. The CDR3 totals 15 residues. This CDR3 is CASSPAGGRSYGYTF. CDR3 in DNA: TGTGCCAGCAGCCCAGCGGGGGGAAGGAGCTATGGCTACACCTTC.

The V and J genes are TRBV9 and TRBJ1-5; D is undetermined. This CDR3 is built from 14 residues. The V gene lost 3 bases and the J gene lost 0 bases, with 7 bases spanning the gap. The germline V gene has CDR1 SGDLS and CDR2 YYNGEE. For the CDR3, the DNA is TGTGCCAGCAGCGAGAATTATAGCAATCAGCCCCAGCATTTT. Protein: CASSENYSNQPQHF.

CDR3 in amino acids: CASSSSDRLNSPLHF. The CDR3 bases are TGTGCCAGCAGCTCCTCCGACAGATTGAATTCACCCCTCCACTTT. The gene calls are TRBV11-3 and TRBJ1-6, with a weak D call TRBD1 (5 bases). The CDR3 spans 15 residues. V was pared by 4 bases and J by 7 bases, with 14 bases between. Germline-derived CDR1 and CDR2 are SGHNT and YENEEA.

This rearrangement joins TRBV6-8 to TRBJ2-1; D uncertain. CDR3 length: 14 amino acids. Deletions cut 4 bases from V and 1 base from J, with 8 bases between. Germline V gene sequence: CDR1 MNHGY, CDR2 SAAAGT. As DNA, the CDR3 is TGTGCCAGCAGTTTTGGCTCTTCCTACAATGAGCAGTTCTTC. As protein: CASSFGSSYNEQFF.

The rearrangement uses TRBV6-8 and TRBJ2-1, with 10 bases matching TRBD2. Germline assignment: CDR1 MNHGY and CDR2 SAAAGT. The CDR3 length is 20 residues. V shed 5 bases, J shed 5 bases, and the junction held 21 bases outside the gene matches. CDR3 loop: CASSPGLETSGWMSHNEQFF. The CDR3 DNA reads as TGTGCCAGCAGTCCCGGCCTGGAGACTAGCGGGTGGATGAGTCACAATGAGCAGTTCTTC.

The J gene is TRBJ1-1, the V gene TRBV6-8, with TRBD1 matching 7 bases. The germline gives CDR1 MNHGY, CDR2 SAAAGT. V was pared by 4 bases and J by 5 bases, with 19 bases of the junction left unmatched. The CDR3 covers 18 residues. The CDR3 DNA sequence: TGTGCCAGCAGTTCGACAGGGTCCTACAGGGTAGGGAAGACTGAAGCTTTCTTT. It codes for CASSSTGSYRVGKTEAFF.